Reported below is one TCR beta chain. TCRdb's table, derived via immunoSEQ multiplex PCR, lists solely in-frame clones and lacks some. Of 230,000 or so clones listed, nearly 90% are singletons. This entry is derived from a study of blood T cell repertoires in COVID-19. Germline V CDR1 and CDR2: MNHEY, SVGAGI. The CDR3 consists of 13 residues. Trimming took off 6 bases at V and 3 bases at J, with 11 bases between the two ends. This clonotype was sampled from a woman aged 40-49 years who had recovered from COVID-19. The sequenced material came from peripheral blood. The rearrangement uses TRBV6-5 and TRBJ1-2; TRBD1 might be the D (5 bases). CDR3 region: CASRDDSYYGYTF. CDR3 DNA: TGTGCCAGCAGAGATGACAGTTACTATGGCTACACCTTC.